This is a list of T cell receptor beta chains from one sample in a study of T cells after yellow fever vaccination. TCRdb reanalysed the 5' RACE reads using MiXCR and keeps one entry per CDR3 protein. The sample gives around 180,000 distinct CDR3 sequences, 6.2% of which show up once; less than 3.5% is in the top ten. The sequencing used CD4+ T cells sorted from PBMCs, collected on the day of the first yellow fever vaccination. These receptors originate from a young man who received the YFV17D yellow fever vaccine. Each CDR3 is given with its conserved first and last residue. Fields, in order: V gene, clone size, J gene, D gene, CDR3 DNA, CDR3 protein. A D gene is named only where the DNA matches it firmly. Where a row states a size, it is once, few, many or the class of an expanded clone; other rows omit it.

TRBV20-1,many,TRBJ1-1,NA,TGCAGTGCTTTTAACAGGGTCGACACTGAAGCTTTCTTT,CSAFNRVDTEAFF
TRBV30,NA,TRBJ2-3,NA,TGTGCCTGGGCGGACGGGAATACGCAGTATTTT,CAWADGNTQYF
TRBV20-1,few,TRBJ2-5,NA,TGCAGTGCTACAGGCCAAGGGGAGACCCAGTACTTC,CSATGQGETQYF
TRBV7-6,many,TRBJ2-1,TRBD2,TGTGCCAGCAGCCCCGGGGGGGGGCGAAACTCCTACAATGAGCAGTTCTTC,CASSPGGGRNSYNEQFF
TRBV5-1,NA,TRBJ2-3,NA,TGCGCCAGCAGCTTGTCGGGGACTGGCACAGATACGCAGTATTTT,CASSLSGTGTDTQYF
TRBV2,NA,TRBJ1-5,NA,TGTGCCAGCAGTGAAGTACAGCCATCAGTGAGCAATCAGCCCCAGCATTTT,CASSEVQPSVSNQPQHF
TRBV24-1,NA,TRBJ2-3,TRBD1,TGTGCCACCAGTGAGCCGGGACAGGGCTCAGATACGCAGTATTTT,CATSEPGQGSDTQYF
TRBV5-1,NA,TRBJ2-1,NA,TGCGCCAGCAGCCCGCTAGAAGCGCTCGGGGGTGAGCAGTTCTTC,CASSPLEALGGEQFF
TRBV2,NA,TRBJ1-5,NA,TGTGCCAGTGGGAACAGGGTGCGGAATCAGCCCCAGCATTTT,CASGNRVRNQPQHF
TRBV9,NA,TRBJ2-5,NA,TGTGCCAGCAGCCCTTCGACGGTCCTGGGAGAGACCCAGTACTTC,CASSPSTVLGETQYF
TRBV7-6,many,TRBJ2-2,NA,TGTGCTTTAGGGGGGAACACCGGGGAGCTGTTTTTT,CALGGNTGELFF
TRBV7-2,NA,TRBJ1-2,NA,TGTGCCAGCAGGGACCTACGGACAGCCTTCTATGGCTACACCTTC,CASRDLRTAFYGYTF
TRBV6-6,many,TRBJ1-1,NA,TGTGCCAGCAGTTACCAGGTAACAAAGAACACTGAAGCTTTCTTT,CASSYQVTKNTEAFF
TRBV24-1,many,TRBJ2-1,NA,TGTGCCACCAGTGACGGCAGCTACTCCTACAATGAGCAGTTCTTC,CATSDGSYSYNEQFF
TRBV7-3,many,TRBJ2-1,NA,TGTGCCAGCAGCCGCCAAGGCGGGCGGGACTACAATGAGCAGTTCTTC,CASSRQGGRDYNEQFF
TRBV2,many,TRBJ1-1,NA,TGTGCCAGCAGAAATGATCGAGGGAACACTGAAGCTTTCTTT,CASRNDRGNTEAFF
TRBV2,once,TRBJ1-5,NA,TGTGCCAGCAATTCTGGGGGGGACCAGCCCCAGCATTTT,CASNSGGDQPQHF
TRBV15,few,TRBJ2-7,NA,TGTGCCACCAGCAGAGAACAGAACTCCTACGAGCAGTACTTC,CATSREQNSYEQYF
TRBV6-2/TRBV6-3,few,TRBJ1-1,NA,TGTGCCAGCAGTTACCACGGACTGGCTGAAGCTTTCTTT,CASSYHGLAEAFF
TRBV12-3/TRBV12-4,few,TRBJ2-5,TRBD1,TGTGCCAGCAGCCCCGAGACAGGGGGAGAGACCCAGTACTTC,CASSPETGGETQYF
TRBV7-2,NA,TRBJ2-5,TRBD2,TGTGCCAGCAGCTTACCCCCGGGACTAGGGGAGACCCAGTACTTC,CASSLPPGLGETQYF
TRBV5-1,NA,TRBJ2-5,NA,TGCGCCAGCAGCCTGGACAGGGAGGGGGAGACCCAGTACTTC,CASSLDREGETQYF
TRBV4-2,many,TRBJ1-2,NA,TGTGCCAGCAGCCAAGATGGGGACACCAGCTATGGCTACACCTTC,CASSQDGDTSYGYTF